Following are 27 T cell receptor beta chains from one sample sequenced in a study of OX40 agonist ivuxolimab in advanced cancers. Data came from immunoSEQ multiplex PCR; TCRdb stores just in-frame clones and leaves some out. The profile shows 70,000 to 85,000 clones, more than 65% of them singletons. The sequencing used CD4+ or CD8+ T cells sorted from blood, collected in a trial of the OX40 agonist ivuxolimab. The receptors were gathered from an adult with an advanced solid tumor such as melanoma, head and neck, liver or kidney cancer.

The V and J genes are TRBV7-9 and TRBJ2-3; D unclear. V dropped 7 bases and J dropped 4 bases, with 12 bases sitting between them. Germline loops: CDR1 SEHNR, CDR2 FQNEAQ (reference sequence). The CDR3 covers 13 residues. In DNA, the CDR3 is TGTGCCAGCACCTCAATTGGGGCAGATACGCAGTATTTT. This sequence encodes CASTSIGADTQYF.

This sequence joins TRBV6-5 and TRBJ1-2; 7 bases are shared with TRBD1. The CDR3 loop spans 13 amino acids. The J segment lost 3 bases and the V segment lost 6 bases, leaving 4 bases of the junction unmatched. Germline-derived CDR1 and CDR2 are MNHEY and SVGAGI. The CDR3 bases are TGTGCCAGCAGCCGACAGGGCGACTATGGCTACACCTTC. Its protein product is CASSRQGDYGYTF.

The DNA for the CDR3 is TGCGCCAGCAGCCAAGATCATGGGAGAACAGCTTTCTTT. It is translated as CASSQDHGRTAFF. The genes are TRBV4-3 and TRBJ1-1; D not resolved. Trimming took 0 bases from V and 10 from J, leaving 12 bases between them. The CDR3 loop spans 13 amino acids. Germline V lookup: CDR1 LGHNA, CDR2 YSLEER.

The J gene is TRBJ2-1, the V gene TRBV19; no firm D call. Trimming left V 0 bases short and J 14 bases short, with 14 bases between. The CDR3 covers 13 residues. The germline V gene has CDR1 LNHDA and CDR2 SQIVND (reference sequence). CDR3 DNA: TGTGCCAGTAGTATAGATTTGACCGCAGCGAAGTTCTTC. This gives the protein CASSIDLTAAKFF.

Only a few counts were recorded for this clone. The V call is TRBV7-3, the J call TRBJ2-7; tentative D call: TRBD2 (5 bases). The CDR3 is made up of 11 amino acids. Trimming took 5 bases from V and 6 from J, leaving 8 bases between them. The germline V gene encodes CDR1 SGHTA and CDR2 FQGTGA. For the CDR3, the DNA is TGTGCCAGCAGCGATGGGAGCGAGCAGTACTTC. It specifies CASSDGSEQYF.

The V gene is TRBV10-3, the J gene TRBJ2-7; D not certain. CDR3 size: 11 residues. Per the germline V gene, CDR1 is ENHRY and CDR2 is SYGVKD. V lost 2 bases and J lost 7, with 6 bases in between. CDR3 in amino acids: CAISEETEQYF. The CDR3 bases are TGTGCCATCAGTGAGGAGACAGAGCAGTACTTC.

V and J are TRBV5-4 and TRBJ2-3; 7 positions agree with TRBD2. Germline V CDR1 and CDR2: SGHNT, YYREEE (reference sequence). V dropped 2 bases and J dropped 4; count of bases not matched to a gene: 4. The CDR3 spans 14 residues. The CDR3 nucleotides read TGTGCCAGCAGCTTTGCGGGGGTGGCAGATACGCAGTATTTT. Amino acids: CASSFAGVADTQYF.

J is TRBJ2-5 and V is TRBV11-3; a weak D match, TRBD1 (6 bases). The CDR3 length is 13 residues. In germline, CDR1 is SGHNT, CDR2 YENEEA. V lost 6 bases to trimming and J lost 10 bases, with 18 bases between them. DNA for the CDR3: TGTGCCAGCAGTACTGGGGGAAGGGGGATCCAGTACTTC. It encodes CASSTGGRGIQYF.

In DNA, the CDR3 is TGTGCCAGCAGCCCCACTAGTGCAGATACGCAGTATTTT. The encoded protein is CASSPTSADTQYF. V usage is TRBV5-6 and J usage is TRBJ2-3; weak D call: TRBD2 (5 bases). There are 13 residues in the CDR3. CDR1 and CDR2 (germline): SGHDT, YYEEEE. V was cut by 4 bases and J by 4 bases, with 10 bases left in between.

On this clone itself: Other DNA sequences in this specimen translate into the identical CDR3. The chain has TRBV27 and TRBJ1-5, with TRBD1 identical over 10 bases. This CDR3 has 16 amino acids. After removal of 6 bases from V and 0 bases from J, the junction contained 5 bases not matched to a gene. Germline loops: CDR1 MNHEY, CDR2 SMNVEV (reference sequence). CDR3 amino acids: CASRGQGIYSNQPQHF. CDR3 DNA: TGTGCCAGCAGGGGACAGGGGATTTATAGCAATCAGCCCCAGCATTTT.

V gene TRBV6-5 combines with J gene TRBJ2-7; maybe TRBD1 (6 bases). The length of the CDR3 is 14 residues. In germline, CDR1 is MNHEY, CDR2 SVGAGI. The V and J ends lost 1 base and 2 bases respectively, with 9 bases between them. The CDR3 DNA follows: TGTGCCAGCAGTTACTGGGCAGGGGCCTACGAGCAGTACTTC. Translation gives CASSYWAGAYEQYF.

CDR3 residues: CASKWSGLETQYF. The CDR3 DNA follows: TGTGCCAGCAAATGGTCGGGACTAGAGACCCAGTACTTC. The chain has TRBV6-1 and TRBJ2-5; a weak D match, TRBD2 (6 bases). The CDR3 sequence is 13 residues long. Germline CDR1 reads MNHNS; CDR2 reads SASEGT. The ends were cut back, 7 bases at V and 4 bases at J, with 13 bases in the middle.

The chain combines TRBV27 with TRBJ2-3; D gene unclear. V shed 6 bases and J shed 1 base, with 8 bases lying between them. The germline V gene encodes CDR1 MNHEY and CDR2 SMNVEV (reference sequence). The CDR3 extends over 13 amino acids. CDR3 in amino acids: CASRGQGTDTQYF. CDR3 nucleotides: TGTGCCAGCAGGGGTCAGGGCACAGATACGCAGTATTTT.

The rearrangement links TRBV7-2 to TRBJ1-5, with D unclear. CDR3 length equals 15 residues. CDR1 and CDR2 (germline): SGHTA, FQGNSA. Trimming removed 1 base at V and 0 bases at J, with 7 bases between. The CDR3 reads CASSLVHYSNQPQHF. The CDR3 coding sequence is TGTGCCAGCAGCTTAGTACACTATAGCAATCAGCCCCAGCATTTT.

This chain links TRBV6-5 with TRBJ1-5, with TRBD1 matching 7 bases. The CDR3 is 14 residues long. Germline V gives CDR1 MNHEY, CDR2 SVGAGI. The J segment lost 9 bases and the V segment lost 6 bases, leaving 11 bases of the junction unmatched. The CDR3 sequence: CASRSRAGGGPQHF. The CDR3 DNA sequence: TGTGCCAGCAGAAGTAGAGCAGGGGGGGGGCCCCAGCATTTT.

The CDR3 protein is CASTRAGMQQPQHF. As DNA, the CDR3 is TGTGCCAGCACCCGAGCCGGTATGCAGCAGCCCCAGCATTTT. The chain links TRBV2 to TRBJ1-5, with D uncertain. Germline V gene sequence: CDR1 SNHLY, CDR2 FYNNEI. CDR3 length: 14 residues. V lost 7 bases and J lost 7, with 17 bases in between.

The chain couples TRBV6-6 to TRBJ1-1; the D is unclear. Germline V gene data show CDR1 as MNHNY and CDR2 as SVGAGI (reference sequence). There are 16 residues in the CDR3. V was trimmed by 0 bases and J by 1 base, leaving 12 bases between them. The CDR3 DNA is TGTGCCAGCAGTTACTCGATCCGAGGGAGGAACACTGAAGCTTTCTTT. This sequence encodes CASSYSIRGRNTEAFF.

The chain uses TRBV5-4 and TRBJ2-2, with D perhaps TRBD1 (5 bases). V was cut by 2 bases and J by 4 bases, with 6 bases left in between. The germline CDR1 and CDR2 sequences are SGHNT and YYREEE (reference sequence). CDR3 length: 13 amino acids. The CDR3 sequence: CASSFDSTGELFF. The CDR3, as DNA: TGTGCCAGCAGCTTCGACAGCACCGGGGAGCTGTTTTTT.

The V and J genes are TRBV18 and TRBJ2-7; a weak D match, TRBD1 (6 bases). Per germline, CDR1 KGHSH and CDR2 LQKENI. This CDR3 spans 14 amino acids. V dropped 5 bases and J dropped 0 bases, with 11 bases sitting between them. Written as DNA, the CDR3 is TGTGCCAGCTCAACCACAGGGAGCTCCTACGAGCAGTACTTC. This encodes CASSTTGSSYEQYF.

The rearrangement uses TRBV7-9 and TRBJ2-7, with 9 bases aligning to TRBD1. V lost 5 bases and J lost 3; bases outside the gene matches: 17. CDR3 length: 18 amino acids. In germline, CDR1 is SEHNR, CDR2 FQNEAQ (reference sequence). The CDR3 DNA sequence: TGTGCCAGCAGCCAAAAACAGGGGGCGCATATGGGGCGCTACGAGCAGTACTTC. This translates into CASSQKQGAHMGRYEQYF.

The count of this clone is one. This chain links TRBV4-1 with TRBJ2-2, with 7 bases fitting TRBD2. In germline, CDR1 is MGHRA, CDR2 YSYEKL. The CDR3 extends over 18 amino acids. J lost 0 bases, V lost 0 bases, and 7 bases had no gene match. The CDR3 bases are TGCGCCAGCAGCCAAGATCTTTTTGGACTAGCGAACACCGGGGAGCTGTTTTTT. Protein sequence: CASSQDLFGLANTGELFF.

The chain has TRBV29-1 and TRBJ2-1, with D unresolved. From germline, CDR1 is SQVTM and CDR2 ANQGSEA. The CDR3 is 12 residues long. V was shortened by 4 bases and J by 2 bases, with 6 bases between the two germline ends. The CDR3 reads CSVVGTYNEQFF. Here the CDR3 DNA reads TGCAGCGTTGTGGGAACCTACAATGAGCAGTTCTTC.

This rearrangement joins TRBV6-5 to TRBJ2-2; perhaps TRBD2 as D (5 bases). V was trimmed by 8 bases and J by 5 bases, leaving 12 bases between them. The CDR3 totals 13 residues. The germline V gene has CDR1 MNHEY and CDR2 SVGAGI. The CDR3 reads CASRDPGTGELFF. The CDR3 DNA reads as TGTGCCAGCCGGGATCCCGGTACCGGGGAGCTGTTTTTT.

This clone showed up just a few times. Other nucleotide sequences in the sample specify the same CDR3. The V call is TRBV7-2, the J call TRBJ2-1; D is undetermined. This CDR3 has 13 amino acids. V gave up 4 bases and J gave up 0 bases, with 4 bases separating them. Germline CDR1 SGHTA, CDR2 FQGNSA. In DNA form, the CDR3 reads TGTGCCAGCAGCTCTAGCTCCTACAATGAGCAGTTCTTC. Residues: CASSSSSYNEQFF.

The CDR3 here is CASSFGGATGVETQYF. The DNA of the CDR3 is TGTGCCAGCAGCTTTGGGGGGGCCACGGGAGTGGAGACCCAGTACTTC. The V call is TRBV11-2, the J call TRBJ2-5, with D possibly being TRBD2 (7 bases). This CDR3 contains 16 residues. V was clipped by 3 bases and J by 5 bases, with 19 bases between them. Per germline, CDR1 SGHAT and CDR2 FQNNGV. Full variable domain (outside the CDR3, taken from reference TRBV11-2 and TRBJ2-5): EAGVAQSPRYKIIEKRQSVAFWCNPISGHATLYWYQQILGQGPKLLIQFQNNGVVDDSQLPKDRFSAERLKGVDSTLKIQPAKLEDSAVYLCASSFGGATGVETQYFGPGTRLLVL.

V usage is TRBV6-5 and J usage is TRBJ2-7, with a possible D match to TRBD2 (6 bases). The germline V and J ends were trimmed by 0 bases and 7 bases, with 13 bases remaining between them. This CDR3 is 14 amino acids long. Germline loops: CDR1 MNHEY, CDR2 SVGAGI. CDR3 sequence (DNA): TGTGCCAGCAGTTACTCTCGGGGGATGAGGGAGCAGTACTTC. Its translation is CASSYSRGMREQYF.

This clone was counted once. The chain employs TRBV5-4 and TRBJ1-2; 9 nucleotides match TRBD1. CDR1 and CDR2 (germline): SGHNT, YYREEE (reference sequence). The CDR3 consists of 15 residues. V shed 0 bases and J 7 bases; nucleotides not matched to a gene: 7. CDR3 region: CASSLDRGPLGGYTF. DNA of the CDR3: TGTGCCAGCAGCTTGGACAGGGGGCCATTGGGTGGCTACACCTTC.